This T cell receptor (beta chain) appears in the sequencing data of a study of TIL therapy for anti-PD-1-resistant metastatic lung cancer. Turning to the study itself: Most patients had lung adenocarcinoma.

General study findings and limits: The cohort had more treatment-naive, never-smoker and oncogene-addicted patients than typical.

CDR3 length: 16 amino acids. The libraries were made with immunoSEQ v3. Assay used: immunoSEQ multiplex PCR; TCRdb lists only in-frame clones, some missing. The data hold some 13,000 clones, with approximately 71% observed a single time. Note on this clone: The antigen is not known.

Described time point: pre-treatment sample, taken before nivolumab and TIL therapy. Most excised metastases sampled were pleural nodules or supraclavicular lymph nodes. The sequences come from tumor tissue, collected at baseline. The chain couples TRBV12-2 to TRBJ2-1; TRBD2 is the table's D call, not checked against the DNA. TRBV12-2 is termed a pseudogene. The source of this sequence is a woman between 30 and 79 years old with non-small cell lung cancer. The CDR3 DNA follows: TGTGCCAGCAGCCTCGATCCGGGGAGCTCCTACAATGAGCAGTTCTTC. Its protein product is CASSLDPGSSYNEQFF.